The rows below give T cell receptor beta chains drawn from one sample of a study of blood T cell repertoires in COVID-19. Assay: immunoSEQ multiplex PCR; the TCRdb copy retains only in-frame clones and omits some. Of fewer than 350,000 clones listed, roughly 86% are singletons. The sequenced material came from peripheral blood. These receptor sequences come from a man between 18 and 29 years old with active or convalescent COVID-19. CDR3s include the opening cysteine and the closing phenylalanine or tryptophan. A D gene is named only where the DNA matches it firmly. A row's size may be missing; if present it is once, few, many or a size class.

V gene,D gene,clone size,J gene,CDR3 protein,CDR3 DNA
TRBV2,-,-,TRBJ1-5,CASSEVGGGQPQHF,TGTGCCAGCAGTGAGGTTGGGGGCGGTCAGCCCCAGCATTTT
TRBV6-1,-,-,TRBJ1-1,CASSEDSEAFF,TGTGCCAGCAGTGAAGACAGTGAAGCTTTCTTT
TRBV7-2,-,-,TRBJ1-2,CASSFSTESYGYTF,TGTGCCAGCAGCTTCTCAACAGAGAGCTATGGCTACACCTTC
TRBV18,TRBD1,-,TRBJ2-5,CASSREQGAGETQYF,TGTGCCAGCTCACGCGAGCAGGGGGCTGGGGAGACCCAGTACTTC
TRBV13,-,once,TRBJ1-4,CASSLSGSGAGEKLFF,TGTGCCAGCAGCTTATCGGGTTCGGGTGCGGGGGAAAAACTGTTTTTT
TRBV10-3,-,once,TRBJ2-3,CAISESIGETDTQYF,TGTGCCATCAGTGAGTCGATCGGAGAGACAGATACGCAGTATTTT
TRBV5-1,-,once,TRBJ2-2,CASSFYSTGRDGELFF,TGCGCCAGCAGCTTCTATTCGACAGGGCGGGACGGGGAGCTGTTTTTT
TRBV7-6,-,-,TRBJ1-4,CASSQGATNEKLFF,TGTGCCAGCAGCCAGGGTGCAACTAATGAAAAACTGTTTTTT
TRBV18,TRBD1,-,TRBJ1-1,CASSPVQGGTSNTEAFF,TGTGCCAGCTCACCGGTCCAGGGGGGAACTTCCAACACTGAAGCTTTCTTT
TRBV10-2,-,-,TRBJ1-6,CASSEDSHSPLHF,TGCGCCAGCAGCGAGGACTCGCACTCACCCCTCCACTTT
TRBV13,TRBD1,-,TRBJ2-1,CASKSNLGGQGESSYNEQFF,TGTGCCAGCAAATCGAATCTTGGCGGTCAGGGGGAGAGCTCCTACAATGAGCAGTTCTTC
TRBV9,-,-,TRBJ2-7,CASSEGGGTYEQYF,TGTGCCAGCAGCGAGGGCGGGGGCACCTACGAGCAGTACTTC
TRBV9,TRBD2,-,TRBJ2-3,CASSVSRTSGGAVDTQYF,TGTGCCAGCAGCGTCTCGCGGACTAGCGGGGGGGCCGTTGATACGCAGTATTTT
TRBV21-1,-,once,TRBJ1-4,CASSPREKGPNEKLFF,TGTGCCAGCAGCCCCCGGGAGAAGGGACCTAATGAAAAACTGTTTTTT
TRBV7-2,TRBD2,-,TRBJ2-1,CASSLVGAGGYYNEQFF,TGTGCCAGCAGCTTAGTAGGCGCGGGGGGCTACTACAATGAGCAGTTCTTC
TRBV5-8,-,-,TRBJ1-1,CASSSGQTQDTEAFF,TGTGCCAGCAGCTCCGGACAGACACAGGACACTGAAGCTTTCTTT
TRBV5-1,-,-,TRBJ2-2,CASSLAWGRGELFF,TGCGCCAGCAGCTTGGCCTGGGGCAGGGGGGAGCTGTTTTTT
TRBV2,TRBD2,-,TRBJ2-1,CATVAGGAGNEQFF,TGTGCCACCGTCGCGGGGGGGGCAGGTAATGAGCAGTTCTTC
TRBV5-3,-,-,TRBJ1-6,CARSWGLAQSPLHF,TGTGCCAGAAGCTGGGGACTGGCGCAGTCACCCCTCCACTTT
TRBV18,TRBD1,-,TRBJ1-1,CASSTSGGNTEAFF,TGTGCCAGCTCAACGTCAGGGGGTAACACTGAAGCTTTCTTT
TRBV18,TRBD1,-,TRBJ2-1,CASSPIQGVAYNEQFF,TGTGCCAGCTCACCTATACAGGGGGTGGCCTACAATGAGCAGTTCTTC
TRBV9,-,-,TRBJ1-4,CASSVGEANEKLFF,TGTGCCAGCAGCGTCGGGGAAGCTAATGAAAAACTGTTTTTT
TRBV4-3,-,-,TRBJ2-3,CASSQDQVPFYSTQYF,TGCGCCAGCAGCCAAGATCAAGTCCCCTTTTATAGTACGCAGTATTTT
TRBV19,TRBD2,-,TRBJ2-5,CASTPTSGDQETQYF,TGTGCCAGTACGCCCACTAGCGGGGACCAAGAGACCCAGTACTTC
TRBV19,-,-,TRBJ2-1,CAFRPGYPLDNEQFF,TGTGCCTTCCGCCCAGGGTATCCCCTCGACAATGAGCAGTTCTTC
TRBV12-3/TRBV12-4,-,once,TRBJ2-7,CASSLRRLYEQYF,TGTGCCAGCAGTTTACGCAGACTCTACGAGCAGTACTTC
TRBV7-9,-,-,TRBJ2-4,CASSPPRVAKNIQYF,TGTGCCAGCAGCCCCCCCCGAGTAGCCAAAAACATTCAGTACTTC
TRBV2,-,once,TRBJ2-7,CASSEIVGQRQYF,TGTGCCAGCAGTGAAATCGTCGGACAGAGGCAGTACTTC